The 9 T cell receptor beta chains below were found in one sample sequenced in a study of blood T cell repertoires in COVID-19. The protocol was immunoSEQ multiplex PCR, while the TCRdb copy is restricted to in-frame clones and leaves out a portion. This repertoire shows approximately 110,000 clones, roughly two thirds found once; its top ten account for approximately 6.2%. Sequenced material: peripheral blood. The receptor source for this set is a man aged 80 or over with acute or convalescent COVID-19.

The chain carries TRBV9 and TRBJ2-2; 7 bases map to TRBD2. Trimming took 0 bases from V and 5 from J; bases not matched to a gene: 4. Germline V CDR1 and CDR2: SGDLS, YYNGEE. The CDR3 length is 15 residues. The CDR3 loop is CASSVAGAGTGELFF. CDR3 bases: TGTGCCAGCAGCGTAGCGGGAGCGGGAACCGGGGAGCTGTTTTTT.

The chain joins TRBV5-5 to TRBJ1-1, with D hard to call. The CDR3 is 11 amino acids. Per germline, CDR1 SGHKS and CDR2 YYEKEE (reference sequence). V was pared by 0 bases and J by 8 bases, with 5 bases between. The CDR3 DNA follows: TGTGCCAGCAGCTTGGTACAGGAAGCTTTCTTT. Its translation: CASSLVQEAFF.

V is TRBV19 and J is TRBJ2-7; 11 nucleotides match TRBD1. V gave up 4 bases and J gave up 7 bases; unmatched junction bases: 9. Germline V gene data show CDR1 as LNHDA and CDR2 as SQIVND (reference sequence). The CDR3 has 15 residues. Here the CDR3 DNA reads TGTGCCAGTAGTACCGGACAGGGGGCTTCAAGAGAGCAGTACTTC. This encodes CASSTGQGASREQYF.

The chain carries TRBV5-1 and TRBJ2-5; 9 positions agree with TRBD2. The CDR3 runs 17 residues. V lost 5 bases and J lost 2; bases outside the gene matches: 13. The V gene's germline CDR1 is SGHRS and CDR2 YFSETQ. CDR3 protein: CASSRAGGSMNQETQYF. The CDR3 DNA follows: TGCGCCAGCAGTCGGGCGGGAGGGTCCATGAATCAAGAGACCCAGTACTTC.

The chain employs TRBV28 and TRBJ1-5; D possibly corresponds to TRBD1 (6 bases). The V end was cut by 10 bases, the J end by 2 bases, with 9 bases between. Germline CDR1 is MDHEN and CDR2 is SYDVKM. The CDR3 spans 12 residues. The CDR3 DNA reads TGTGCCACTTGGACAGGCAATCAGCCCCAGCATTTT. Residues: CATWTGNQPQHF.

V gene TRBV5-4 combines with J gene TRBJ2-7; 11 nucleotides line up with TRBD2. The CDR3 is made up of 15 amino acids. The V gene end was trimmed by 4 bases and the J gene end by 3 bases; junction bases not matched to a gene: 6. Germline V gene data show CDR1 as SGHNT and CDR2 as YYREEE (reference sequence). CDR3 bases: TGTGCCAGCAGCACCGGGACTAGCGGATTCTACGAGCAGTACTTC. It yields the protein CASSTGTSGFYEQYF.

This chain links TRBV4-3 with TRBJ2-2, with TRBD1 matching 8 bases. Germline V CDR1 and CDR2: LGHNA, YSLEER. This CDR3 is 16 amino acids long. The V and J ends lost 2 bases and 5 bases, in that order; junction bases with no gene match: 7. DNA for the CDR3: TGCGCCAGCAGCCAAATAACAGGGGGTAGGACCGGGGAGCTGTTTTTT. It codes for CASSQITGGRTGELFF.

The genes are TRBV14 and TRBJ2-7; possible D gene TRBD1, 5 bases. V was clipped by 0 bases and J by 2 bases, with 17 bases between them. Germline values: CDR1 SGHDN, CDR2 FVKESK. This CDR3 comprises 17 residues. CDR3 region: CASSQEWGIVGAYEQYF. For the CDR3, the DNA is TGTGCCAGCAGCCAAGAGTGGGGCATCGTAGGTGCCTACGAGCAGTACTTC. Combining the CDR3 with reference TRBV14 and TRBJ2-7 gives the whole variable domain EAGVTQFPSHSVIEKGQTVTLRCDPISGHDNLYWYRRVMGKEIKFLLHFVKESKQDESGMPNNRFLAERTGGTYSTLKVQPAELEDSGVYFCASSQEWGIVGAYEQYFGPGTRLTVT.

This clone was seen a few times. CDR3 DNA: TGTGCCAGCAGTTTTTACAAGCGGGAGAAGGTTAGTGAGCAGTTCTTC. Protein: CASSFYKREKVSEQFF. V gene TRBV6-5 combines with J gene TRBJ2-1; 8 positions agree with TRBD2. The CDR3 spans 16 residues. Germline-derived CDR1 and CDR2 are MNHEY and SVGAGI. Germline trimming cut 4 bases from V and 9 bases from J; bases unmatched to any gene: 14.